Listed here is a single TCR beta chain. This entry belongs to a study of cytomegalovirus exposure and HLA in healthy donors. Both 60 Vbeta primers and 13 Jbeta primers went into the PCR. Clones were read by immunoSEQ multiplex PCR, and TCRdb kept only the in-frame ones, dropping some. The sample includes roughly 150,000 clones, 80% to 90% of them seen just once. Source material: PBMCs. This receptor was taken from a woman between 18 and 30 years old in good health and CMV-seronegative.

CDR3 region: CASSSVLTNEKLFF. CDR3 nucleotide sequence: TGTGCCAGCAGCTCCGTCCTCACTAATGAAAAACTGTTTTTT. V gene TRBV7-9 combines with J gene TRBJ1-4; D remains unclear. The V end lost 4 bases, the J end lost 2 bases, and 8 bases lay between the germline ends. CDR3 length: 14 residues. In germline, CDR1 is SEHNR, CDR2 FQNEAQ (reference sequence).